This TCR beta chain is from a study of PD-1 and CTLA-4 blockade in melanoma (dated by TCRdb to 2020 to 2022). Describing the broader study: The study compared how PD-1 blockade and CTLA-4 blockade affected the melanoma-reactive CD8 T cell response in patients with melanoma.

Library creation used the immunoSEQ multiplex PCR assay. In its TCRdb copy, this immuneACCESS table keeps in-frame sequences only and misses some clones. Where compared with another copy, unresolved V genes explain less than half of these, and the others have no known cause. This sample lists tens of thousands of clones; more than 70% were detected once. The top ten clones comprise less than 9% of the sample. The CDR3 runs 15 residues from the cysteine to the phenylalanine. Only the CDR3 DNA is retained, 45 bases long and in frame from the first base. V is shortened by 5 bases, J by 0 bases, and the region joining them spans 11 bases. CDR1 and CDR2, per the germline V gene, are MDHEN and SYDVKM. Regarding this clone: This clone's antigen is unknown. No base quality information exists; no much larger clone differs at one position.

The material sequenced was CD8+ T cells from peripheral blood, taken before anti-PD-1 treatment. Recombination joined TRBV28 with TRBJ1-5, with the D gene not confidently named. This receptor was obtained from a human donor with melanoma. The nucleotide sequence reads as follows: TGTGCCAGCAGTGTTTCACGGAATAGCAATCAGCCCCAGCATTTT. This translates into CASSVSRNSNQPQHF.